This T cell receptor (beta chain) was identified during a study of identical twins. A few counts support this clonotype. The CDR3 sequence is 14 residues long. The germline V gene has CDR1 SGHKS and CDR2 YYEKEE (reference sequence). With 7 bases removed from V and 0 bases from J, the gap between germline ends came to 10 bases. TCRdb ran MiXCR on the 5' RACE reads and lists one entry per CDR3 protein. Of about 470,000 distinct CDR3 sequences listed, around 24% are singletons. These records were also assigned to another study, of T cells expressing NK-cell markers. That source adds: Seven donors tested HCMV-seropositive and one tested seronegative among the eight sequenced.

Sequencing was carried out using CD4+ T cells sorted from blood. V is TRBV5-5 and J is TRBJ2-2; weak D call: TRBD1 (5 bases). The TCR originated in a woman under 30 in good health. CDR3 loop: CASGDSPNTGELFF. CDR3 bases: TGTGCCAGCGGCGACAGCCCGAACACCGGGGAGCTGTTTTTT.